Each of the 6 T cell receptor beta chains below was sequenced from the same sample in a study of identical twins. MiXCR, applied by TCRdb to the 5' RACE reads, yields one record per CDR3 protein. The table has 1,800,000 or so distinct CDR3 sequences, 32% seen once. The sample taken for sequencing was cord blood. All receptors come from a newborn girl in good health.

The CDR3 region is CASSFIGASDTQYF. The CDR3 DNA reads TGTGCCAGCAGTTTCATAGGGGCCTCAGATACGCAGTATTTT. This chain uses TRBV12-3 or TRBV12-4 with TRBJ2-3, with a weak D call TRBD1 (5 bases). Trimming pared 3 bases from V and 4 bases from J, leaving 11 bases between. The length of the CDR3 is 14 residues.

This clonotype was seen a handful of times. The V call is TRBV25-1, the J call TRBJ2-1, with TRBD2 identical over 8 bases. Germline loops: CDR1 MGHDK, CDR2 SYGVNS. With 7 bases clipped from V and 2 bases from J, the junction kept 7 bases outside the gene matches. There are 15 residues in the CDR3. CDR3 loop: CASTPVGRAYNEQFF. The CDR3 nucleotides read TGTGCCAGCACCCCAGTCGGGAGGGCCTACAATGAGCAGTTCTTC.

The genes are TRBV9 and TRBJ1-4, with D possibly matching TRBD1 (6 bases). V dropped 0 bases and J dropped 8 bases, with 11 bases sitting between them. The CDR3 spans 14 residues. Germline V CDR1 and CDR2: SGDLS, YYNGEE. The CDR3 DNA reads as TGTGCCAGCAGCGTAGGGCAGGGGCGAGAAAAACTGTTTTTT. Its protein is CASSVGQGREKLFF.

This clonotype appeared a few times. The chain combines TRBV6-5 with TRBJ1-4, with no clear D. Germline V lookup: CDR1 MNHEY, CDR2 SVGAGI. The CDR3 loop spans 15 amino acids. V shed 2 bases and J shed 0 bases, with 7 bases lying between them. CDR3 sequence (DNA): TGTGCCAGCAGTTACGAGGGTGCAACTAATGAAAAACTGTTTTTT. Its translation: CASSYEGATNEKLFF.

This clonotype appeared a few times. The rearrangement uses TRBV7-2 and TRBJ1-1, with a possible D match to TRBD1 (5 bases). This CDR3 has 15 residues. V gave up 2 bases and J gave up 0 bases, with 10 bases separating them. Germline CDR1 reads SGHTA; CDR2 reads FQGNSA. CDR3 protein: CASSLFSQVNTEAFF. In DNA form, the CDR3 reads TGTGCCAGCAGCTTATTTTCACAGGTGAACACTGAAGCTTTCTTT.

The chain links TRBV7-2 to TRBJ1-2; D is unresolved. Trimming took off 0 bases at V and 7 bases at J, with 21 bases between the two ends. CDR3 length: 17 amino acids. Germline V gives CDR1 SGHTA, CDR2 FQGNSA. The CDR3 region is CASSLALAPLLRSGYTF. The CDR3 DNA reads as TGTGCCAGCAGCTTAGCGCTGGCGCCTTTGCTAAGAAGTGGCTACACCTTC.